This T cell receptor beta chain is drawn from a study of cytomegalovirus exposure and HLA in healthy donors. Across the whole study: Caucasian-associated ancestry cluster membership applied to 75% to 85% of several hundred genotyped donors. Study-wide results and limits: Relative to equally common others, HLA-associated TCR beta chains showed greater clonal expansion in a later analysis.

Both 60 Vbeta primers and 13 Jbeta primers went into the PCR. Under the authors' procedure: Roughly 11 million of the roughly 80 million unique TCR beta chains counted in a later analysis were shared. TCRdb's table, derived via immunoSEQ multiplex PCR, lists solely in-frame clones and lacks some. The V and J calls and clone size were taken over from that table, and D and trimming were inferred from the DNA. The sample has about 79,000 clones. A word on this clone: Its antigen remains unknown.

Trimming shortened V by 1 base and J by 7 bases, and 17 bases separated the two germline ends. The V gene's germline CDR1 is SGHNT and CDR2 YYREEE (reference sequence). The CDR3 has 15 residues. Sequenced: PBMCs. This TCR derives from a man aged 25 to 45 in good health and CMV-seronegative. The chain recombines TRBV5-4 with TRBJ1-1, with a possible D match to TRBD1 (5 bases). CDR3: CASSLRQGGFDEAFF. The CDR3 DNA reads as TGTGCCAGCAGCTTGAGGCAGGGTGGGTTCGATGAAGCTTTCTTT.